This T cell receptor (beta chain) came from a study of cytomegalovirus exposure and HLA in healthy donors. The protocol was immunoSEQ multiplex PCR, while the TCRdb copy is restricted to in-frame clones and leaves out a portion. The sample has 180,000 or so clones, 86% seen once. The germline V gene encodes CDR1 SGHRS and CDR2 YFSETQ. This CDR3 has 14 amino acids. Trimming took off 1 base at V and 1 base at J, with 9 bases between the two ends. The study, taken as a whole, reports: There were some public TCRs occurring in many donors, but most TCR sequences were rare.

The 120-subject validation cohort, separate from the roughly 700-subject first cohort, included the donors. Remarks on this clone: Its antigen is currently unknown.

This receptor was identified in a man aged 25 to 40 in good health and CMV-seropositive. The chain couples TRBV5-1 to TRBJ2-7; D is unclear. What was sequenced was PBMCs. The CDR3, as DNA: TGCGCCAGCAGCTTGCAGGCCGATTCCTACGAGCAGTACTTC. This encodes CASSLQADSYEQYF. The full variable domain, with the rest looked up from reference TRBV5-1 and TRBJ2-7, is KAGVTQTPRYLIKTRGQQVTLSCSPISGHRSVSWYQQTPGQGLQFLFEYFSETQRNKGNFPGRFSGRQFSNSRSEMNVSTLELGDSALYLCASSLQADSYEQYFGPGTRLTVT.